This TCR beta chain was profiled in a study of OX40 agonist ivuxolimab in advanced cancers. Study-wide results and caveats: Partly responding patients at 0.1-3.0 mg/kg showed some of the smallest clonal expansion.

Only in-frame clones appear in the TCRdb table, and some are missing; sequencing was by immunoSEQ multiplex PCR. The sample lists 45,000 to 55,000 clones; about 76% were seen once. Trimming took 7 bases from V and 7 from J; bases not matched to a gene: 13. From germline, CDR1 is SNHLY and CDR2 FYNNEI. The CDR3 runs 14 residues. Note on this clone: The antigen is undetermined.

Specimen: CD4+ or CD8+ T cells sorted from blood, collected in a trial of the OX40 agonist ivuxolimab. This receptor was obtained from an adult with an advanced solid tumor such as melanoma, head and neck, liver or kidney cancer. V gene TRBV2 combines with J gene TRBJ2-7; 7 bases align to TRBD2. The CDR3 bases are TGTGCCAGCACCCGCAGGGAGGGTTGGATTGAGCAGTACGTC. Translating it yields CASTRREGWIEQYV.